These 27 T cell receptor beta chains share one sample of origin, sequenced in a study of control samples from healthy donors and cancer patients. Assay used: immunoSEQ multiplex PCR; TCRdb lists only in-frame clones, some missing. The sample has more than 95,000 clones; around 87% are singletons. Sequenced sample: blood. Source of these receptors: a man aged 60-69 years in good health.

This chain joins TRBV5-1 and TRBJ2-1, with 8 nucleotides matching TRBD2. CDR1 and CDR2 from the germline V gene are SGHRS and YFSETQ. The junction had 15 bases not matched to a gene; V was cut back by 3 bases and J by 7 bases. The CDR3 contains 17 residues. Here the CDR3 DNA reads TGCGCCAGCAGCTCCCAACCGGGACTAGGCCCGTCGAATGAGCAGTTCTTC. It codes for CASSSQPGLGPSNEQFF.

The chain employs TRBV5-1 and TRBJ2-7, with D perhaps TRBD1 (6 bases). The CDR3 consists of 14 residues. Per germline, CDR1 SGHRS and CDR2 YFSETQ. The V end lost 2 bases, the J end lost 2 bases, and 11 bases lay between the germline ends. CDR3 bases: TGCGCCAGCAGCTTCGAACAGGGAACCTACGAGCAGTACTTC. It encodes CASSFEQGTYEQYF.

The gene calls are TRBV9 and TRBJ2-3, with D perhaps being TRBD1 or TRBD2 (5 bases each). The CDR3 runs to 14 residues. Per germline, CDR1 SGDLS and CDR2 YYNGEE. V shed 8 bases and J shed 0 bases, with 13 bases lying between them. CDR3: CASSGTSSTDTQYF. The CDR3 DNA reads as TGTGCCAGTTCAGGGACGTCTAGCACAGATACGCAGTATTTT.

For the CDR3, the DNA is TGTGCCAGCAGCTTAGTCTTTACGAACCAAGAGACCCAGTACTTC. Its protein is CASSLVFTNQETQYF. The chain employs TRBV7-9 and TRBJ2-5, with D hard to call. Germline assignment: CDR1 SEHNR and CDR2 FQNEAQ (reference sequence). CDR3 length equals 15 residues. Trimming cost V 1 base and J 0 bases, with 9 bases left between them.

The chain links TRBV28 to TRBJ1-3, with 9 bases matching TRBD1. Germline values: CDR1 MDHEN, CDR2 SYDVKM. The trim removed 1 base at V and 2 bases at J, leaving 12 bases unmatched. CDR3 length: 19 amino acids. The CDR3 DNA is TGTGCCAGCAGTTTATCCGGGACAGGGAGGATAGGTGCTGGAAACACCATATATTTT. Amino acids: CASSLSGTGRIGAGNTIYF.

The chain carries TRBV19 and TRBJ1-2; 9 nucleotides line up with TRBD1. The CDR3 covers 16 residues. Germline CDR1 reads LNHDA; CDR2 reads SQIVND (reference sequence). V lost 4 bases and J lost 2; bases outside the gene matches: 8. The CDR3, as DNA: TGTGCCAGTAGTACCTTAACAGGGGGCAAGAACTATGGCTACACCTTC. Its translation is CASSTLTGGKNYGYTF.

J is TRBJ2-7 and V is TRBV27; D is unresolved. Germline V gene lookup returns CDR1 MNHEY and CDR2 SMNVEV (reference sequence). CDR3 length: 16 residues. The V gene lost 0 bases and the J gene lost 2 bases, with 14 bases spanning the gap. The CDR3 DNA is TGTGCCAGCAGTTTATCGAGAAGCGTCCGAGCCTACGAGCAGTACTTC. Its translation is CASSLSRSVRAYEQYF.

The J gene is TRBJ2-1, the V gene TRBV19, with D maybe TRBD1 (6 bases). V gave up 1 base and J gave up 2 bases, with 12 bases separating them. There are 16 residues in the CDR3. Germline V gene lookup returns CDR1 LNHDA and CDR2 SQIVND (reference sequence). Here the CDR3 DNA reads TGTGCCAGTAGTATAGTCGCGACAGGCCCCTACAATGAGCAGTTCTTC. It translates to CASSIVATGPYNEQFF.

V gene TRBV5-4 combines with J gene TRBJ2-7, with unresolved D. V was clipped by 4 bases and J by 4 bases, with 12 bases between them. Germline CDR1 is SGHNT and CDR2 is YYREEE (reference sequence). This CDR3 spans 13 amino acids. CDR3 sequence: CASSPSWGYEQYF. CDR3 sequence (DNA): TGTGCCAGCAGCCCGAGTTGGGGTTACGAGCAGTACTTC.

Written as DNA, the CDR3 is TGTGCCAGCAGTGAAGGAGAAGAGGGAACGAGCTCCTACAATGAGCAGTTCTTC. Its protein product is CASSEGEEGTSSYNEQFF. The chain has TRBV2 and TRBJ2-1; D is possibly TRBD2 (5 bases). The V end was cut by 1 base, the J end by 0 bases, with 16 bases between. The CDR3 has 18 residues. From germline, CDR1 is SNHLY and CDR2 FYNNEI.

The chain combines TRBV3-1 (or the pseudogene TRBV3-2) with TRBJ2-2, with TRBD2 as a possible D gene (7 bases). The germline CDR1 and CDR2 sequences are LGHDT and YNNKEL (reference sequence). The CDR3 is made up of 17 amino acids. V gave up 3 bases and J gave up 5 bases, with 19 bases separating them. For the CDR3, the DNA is TGTGCCAGCAGCCATTACTCTGTGGGGGGGCGAACCGGGGAGCTGTTTTTT. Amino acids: CASSHYSVGGRTGELFF.

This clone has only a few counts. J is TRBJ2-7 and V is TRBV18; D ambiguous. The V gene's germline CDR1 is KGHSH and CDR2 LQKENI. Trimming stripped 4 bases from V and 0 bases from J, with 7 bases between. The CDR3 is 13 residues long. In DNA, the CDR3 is TGTGCCAGCTCACTCTACGGCTCCTACGAGCAGTACTTC. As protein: CASSLYGSYEQYF.

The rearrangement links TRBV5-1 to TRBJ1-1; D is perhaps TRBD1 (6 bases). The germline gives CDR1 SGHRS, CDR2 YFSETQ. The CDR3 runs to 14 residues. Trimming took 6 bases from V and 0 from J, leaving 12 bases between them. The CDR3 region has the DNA TGCGCCAGCAACCTACAGGGCCTGAACACTGAAGCTTTCTTT. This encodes CASNLQGLNTEAFF.

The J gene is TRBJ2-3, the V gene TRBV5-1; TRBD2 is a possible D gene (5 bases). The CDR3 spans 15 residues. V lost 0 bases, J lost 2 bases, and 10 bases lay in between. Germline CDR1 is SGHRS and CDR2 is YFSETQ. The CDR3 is CASSLDGDYTDTQYF. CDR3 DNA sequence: TGCGCCAGCAGCTTGGACGGAGACTACACAGATACGCAGTATTTT.

In nucleotides, the CDR3 is TGTGCCAGCAGTGAAAGGTTTGGGCGGTACACTGAAGCTTTCTTT. Its protein is CASSERFGRYTEAFF. The chain carries TRBV6-1 and TRBJ1-1; unclear D gene. The CDR3 has 15 amino acids. In germline, CDR1 is MNHNS, CDR2 SASEGT. V dropped 2 bases and J dropped 3 bases, with 13 bases sitting between them.

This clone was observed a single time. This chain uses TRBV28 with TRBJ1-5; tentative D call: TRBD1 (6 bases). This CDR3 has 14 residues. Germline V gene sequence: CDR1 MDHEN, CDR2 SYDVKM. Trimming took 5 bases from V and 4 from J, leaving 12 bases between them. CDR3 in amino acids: CASSPYRANQPQHF. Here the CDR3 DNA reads TGTGCCAGCAGTCCCTACAGGGCTAATCAGCCCCAGCATTTT.

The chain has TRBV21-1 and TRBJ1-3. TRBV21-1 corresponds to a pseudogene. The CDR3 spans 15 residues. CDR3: CASSKGTKSGNTIYF. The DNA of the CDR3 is TGTGCCAGCAGCAAAGGAACTAAATCCGGAAACACCATATATTTT.

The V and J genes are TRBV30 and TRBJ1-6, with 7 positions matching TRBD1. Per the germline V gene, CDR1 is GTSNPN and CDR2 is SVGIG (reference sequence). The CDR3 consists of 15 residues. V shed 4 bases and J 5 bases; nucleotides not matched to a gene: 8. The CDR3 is CAWNRKTGDNSPLHF. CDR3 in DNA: TGTGCCTGGAATAGAAAAACAGGGGATAATTCACCCCTCCACTTT.

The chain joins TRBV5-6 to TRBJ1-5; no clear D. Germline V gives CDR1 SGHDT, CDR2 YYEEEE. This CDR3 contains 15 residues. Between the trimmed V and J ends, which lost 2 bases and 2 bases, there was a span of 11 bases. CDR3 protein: CASSFSIDGNQPQHF. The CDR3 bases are TGTGCCAGCAGCTTCTCGATTGACGGCAATCAGCCCCAGCATTTT. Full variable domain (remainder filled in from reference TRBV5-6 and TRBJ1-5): DAGVTQSPTHLIKTRGQQVTLRCSPKSGHDTVSWYQQALGQGPQFIFQYYEEEERQRGNFPDRFSGHQFPNYSSELNVNALLLGDSALYLCASSFSIDGNQPQHFGDGTRLSIL.

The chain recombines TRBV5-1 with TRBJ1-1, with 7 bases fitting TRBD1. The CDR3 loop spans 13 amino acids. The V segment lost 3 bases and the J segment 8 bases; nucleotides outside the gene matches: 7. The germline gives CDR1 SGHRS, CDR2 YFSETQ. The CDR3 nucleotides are TGCGCCAGCAGCTCCGACAGGGCACCAGAAGCTTTCTTT. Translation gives CASSSDRAPEAFF.

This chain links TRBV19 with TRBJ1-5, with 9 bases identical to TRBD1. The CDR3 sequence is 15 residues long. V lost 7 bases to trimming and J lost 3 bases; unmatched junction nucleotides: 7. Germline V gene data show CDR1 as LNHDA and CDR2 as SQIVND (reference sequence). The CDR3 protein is CASTPGQGFNQPQHF. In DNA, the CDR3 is TGTGCCAGTACTCCGGGACAGGGCTTCAATCAGCCCCAGCATTTT.

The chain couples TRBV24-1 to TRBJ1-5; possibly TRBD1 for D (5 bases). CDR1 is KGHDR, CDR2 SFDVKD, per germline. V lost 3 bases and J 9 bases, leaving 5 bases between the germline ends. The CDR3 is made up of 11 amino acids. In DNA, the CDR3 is TGTGCCACCAGTGATGGGGGGCCCCAGCATTTT. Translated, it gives CATSDGGPQHF.

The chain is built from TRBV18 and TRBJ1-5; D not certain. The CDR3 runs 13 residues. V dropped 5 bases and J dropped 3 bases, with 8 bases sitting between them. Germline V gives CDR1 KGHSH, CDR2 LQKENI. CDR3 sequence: CASSWETNQPQHF. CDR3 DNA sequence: TGTGCCAGCTCATGGGAGACCAATCAGCCCCAGCATTTT. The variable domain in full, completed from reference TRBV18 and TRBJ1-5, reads NAGVMQNPRHLVRRRGQEARLRCSPMKGHSHVYWYRQLPEEGLKFMVYLQKENIIDESGMPKERFSAEFPKEGPSILRIQQVVRGDSAAYFCASSWETNQPQHFGDGTRLSIL.

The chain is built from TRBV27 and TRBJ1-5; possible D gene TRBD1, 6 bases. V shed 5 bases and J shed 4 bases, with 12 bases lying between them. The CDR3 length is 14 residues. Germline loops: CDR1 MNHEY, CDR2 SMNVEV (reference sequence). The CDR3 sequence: CASSPGQTNQPQHF. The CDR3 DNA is TGTGCCAGCAGTCCCGGACAGACTAATCAGCCCCAGCATTTT.

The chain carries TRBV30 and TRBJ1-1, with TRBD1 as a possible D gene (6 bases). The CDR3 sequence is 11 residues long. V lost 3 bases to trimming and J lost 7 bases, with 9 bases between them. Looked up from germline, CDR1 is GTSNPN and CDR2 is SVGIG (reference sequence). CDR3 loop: CAWRTGVEAFF. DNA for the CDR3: TGTGCCTGGAGGACAGGAGTTGAAGCTTTCTTT.

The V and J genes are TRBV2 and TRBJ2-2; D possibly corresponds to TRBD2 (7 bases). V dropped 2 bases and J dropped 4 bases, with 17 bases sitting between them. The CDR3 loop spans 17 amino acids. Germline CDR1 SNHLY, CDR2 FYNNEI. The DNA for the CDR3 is TGTGCCAGCAGTGAAAGGCCGGGGGGCCGGGGCACCGGGGAGCTGTTTTTT. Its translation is CASSERPGGRGTGELFF.

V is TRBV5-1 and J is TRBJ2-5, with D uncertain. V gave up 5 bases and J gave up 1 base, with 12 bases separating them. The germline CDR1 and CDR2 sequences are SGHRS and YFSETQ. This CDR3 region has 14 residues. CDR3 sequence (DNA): TGCGCCAGCAGATATAATGGGCCCCAAGAGACCCAGTACTTC. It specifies CASRYNGPQETQYF.